This passage covers 10 T cell receptor beta chains from one sample sequenced in a study of cytomegalovirus exposure and HLA in healthy donors. A multiplex PCR was run with 60 Vbeta primers and 13 Jbeta primers. Profiled with immunoSEQ multiplex PCR; TCRdb holds only in-frame clones, not every one. Among roughly 100,000 clones listed, 9.5% to 13% were seen once. The sample consisted of PBMCs. All receptors come from a man aged 40-50 years in good health and CMV-seropositive.

V is TRBV5-4 and J is TRBJ2-1; TRBD2 aligns across 8 bases. The CDR3 spans 13 residues. V gave up 2 bases and J gave up 10 bases; unmatched junction bases: 5. From germline, CDR1 is SGHNT and CDR2 YYREEE (reference sequence). The CDR3 coding sequence is TGTGCCAGCAGCTTCGGACTAGCATACGAGCAGTTCTTC. It specifies CASSFGLAYEQFF.

The chain combines TRBV7-8 with TRBJ2-7, with unresolved D. The CDR3 totals 12 residues. Germline V lookup: CDR1 SGHVS, CDR2 FQNEAQ. The V and J ends lost 5 bases and 3 bases respectively, with 8 bases between them. CDR3 nucleotides: TGTGCCAGCAGCCTACCTCTCTACGAGCAGTACTTC. It codes for CASSLPLYEQYF.

The V call is TRBV7-9, the J call TRBJ1-1; TRBD1 matches 8 bases. V lost 5 bases, J lost 6 bases, and 8 bases stayed unmatched. The CDR3 is made up of 14 amino acids. From germline, CDR1 is SEHNR and CDR2 FQNEAQ (reference sequence). The CDR3 DNA reads TGTGCCAGCAGCGCCCGACAGGGGAGTGCTGAAGCTTTCTTT. This gives the protein CASSARQGSAEAFF.

The V gene is TRBV2, the J gene TRBJ1-6; D unresolved. Germline V gene data show CDR1 as SNHLY and CDR2 as FYNNEI. The germline V and J ends were trimmed by 6 bases and 9 bases, with 21 bases remaining between them. The CDR3 spans 16 residues. CDR3 DNA sequence: TGTGCCAGCAGCCCTAGGCTGGGAGTTAAGGTTTCACCCCTCCACTTT. This sequence encodes CASSPRLGVKVSPLHF.

This clone was seen only a few times. V is TRBV4-3 and J is TRBJ2-7; the match to TRBD2 covers 13 bases. V shed 4 bases, J shed 7 bases, and the junction held 4 bases outside the gene matches. CDR3 length equals 14 residues. CDR1 LGHNA and CDR2 YSLEER come from the germline V gene. In nucleotides, the CDR3 is TGCGCCAGCAGCCCGGGACTAGCGGGAAAAGAGCAGTACTTC. This translates into CASSPGLAGKEQYF.

This clone has a handful of counts. The chain recombines TRBV7-9 with TRBJ2-3; 7 bases agree with TRBD2. Germline loops: CDR1 SEHNR, CDR2 FQNEAQ (reference sequence). Trimming at V came to 1 base and at J to 3 bases, leaving 13 bases not matched to a gene. This CDR3 is built from 18 residues. DNA for the CDR3: TGTGCCAGCAGCTTAGTAGGAGGTGGCGGGAGAGGTACAGATACGCAGTATTTT. It encodes CASSLVGGGGRGTDTQYF.

This chain joins TRBV7-2 and TRBJ2-5; 9 bases line up with TRBD2. TRBJ2-7 explains the end of the DNA better; the J call may be wrong. CDR1 SGHTA and CDR2 FQGNSA come from the germline V gene. The CDR3 has 15 residues. For the CDR3, the DNA is TGTGCCAGCAAACAAGGACTAGCGAACAACTACGAGCAGTACTTC. Translation: CASKQGLANNYEQYF.

The gene calls are TRBV20-1 and TRBJ2-7; D gene uncertain. This CDR3 contains 9 residues. Germline CDR1 DFQATT, CDR2 SNEGSKA (reference sequence). V was cut by 3 bases and J by 7 bases, with 4 bases left in between. The CDR3: CSASSEQYF. The CDR3 region has the DNA TGCAGTGCTAGCTCGGAGCAGTACTTC.

This clone was recorded a few times. This chain connects TRBV27 to TRBJ1-5, with D hard to call. Per the germline V gene, CDR1 is MNHEY and CDR2 is SMNVEV (reference sequence). This CDR3 has 15 residues. The ends were cut back, 8 bases at V and 0 bases at J, with 14 bases in the middle. The CDR3 protein is CASGLTFHSNQPQHF. CDR3 DNA sequence: TGTGCCAGCGGCTTGACTTTTCATAGCAATCAGCCCCAGCATTTT.

This clone was observed a handful of times. The chain carries TRBV7-8 and TRBJ2-1, with 10 bases that match TRBD2. The CDR3 loop spans 19 amino acids. Germline CDR1 and CDR2: SGHVS and FQNEAQ. V dropped 5 bases and J dropped 6; count of bases not matched to a gene: 19. In nucleotides, the CDR3 is TGTGCCAGCAGCCTTCCTTTGAGAGCGGGAGGGCCGACCAGCAATGAGCAGTTCTTC. Its translation is CASSLPLRAGGPTSNEQFF.